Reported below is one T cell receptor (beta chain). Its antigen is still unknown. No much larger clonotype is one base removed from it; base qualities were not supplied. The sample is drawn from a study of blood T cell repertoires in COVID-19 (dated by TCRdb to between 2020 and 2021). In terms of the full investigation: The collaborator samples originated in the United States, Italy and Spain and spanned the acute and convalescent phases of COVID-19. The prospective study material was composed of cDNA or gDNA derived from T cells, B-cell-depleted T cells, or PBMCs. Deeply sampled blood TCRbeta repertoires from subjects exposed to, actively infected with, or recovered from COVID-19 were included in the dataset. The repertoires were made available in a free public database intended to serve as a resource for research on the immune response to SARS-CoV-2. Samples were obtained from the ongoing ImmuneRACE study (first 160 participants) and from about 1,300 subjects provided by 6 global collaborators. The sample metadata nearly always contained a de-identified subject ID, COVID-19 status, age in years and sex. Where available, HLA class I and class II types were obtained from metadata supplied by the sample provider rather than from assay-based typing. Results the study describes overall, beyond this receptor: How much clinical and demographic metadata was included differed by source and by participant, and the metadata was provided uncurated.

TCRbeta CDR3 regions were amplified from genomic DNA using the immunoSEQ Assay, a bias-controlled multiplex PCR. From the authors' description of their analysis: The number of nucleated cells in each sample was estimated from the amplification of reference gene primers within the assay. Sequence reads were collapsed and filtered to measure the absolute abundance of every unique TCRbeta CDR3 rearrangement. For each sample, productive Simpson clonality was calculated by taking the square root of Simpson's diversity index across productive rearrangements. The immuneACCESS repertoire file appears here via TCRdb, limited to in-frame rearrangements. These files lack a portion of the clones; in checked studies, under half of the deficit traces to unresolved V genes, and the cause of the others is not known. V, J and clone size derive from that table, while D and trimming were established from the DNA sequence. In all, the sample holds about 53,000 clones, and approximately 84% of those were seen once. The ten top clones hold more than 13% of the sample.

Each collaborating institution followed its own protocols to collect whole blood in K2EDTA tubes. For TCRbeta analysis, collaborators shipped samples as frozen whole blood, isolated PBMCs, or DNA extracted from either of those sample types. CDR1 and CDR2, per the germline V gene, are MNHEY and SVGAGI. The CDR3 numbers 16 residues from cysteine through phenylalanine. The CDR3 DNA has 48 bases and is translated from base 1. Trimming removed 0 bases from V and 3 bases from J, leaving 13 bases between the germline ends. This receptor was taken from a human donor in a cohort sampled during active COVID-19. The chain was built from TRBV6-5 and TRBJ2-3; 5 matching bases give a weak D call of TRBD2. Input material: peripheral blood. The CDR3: CASSYSLASRTDTQYF. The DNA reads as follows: TGTGCCAGCAGTTACTCGCTGGCTAGCCGGACAGATACGCAGTATTTT.